The 4 T cell receptor beta chains listed next were all sequenced from one sample in a study of CXCR3-negative and CXCR3-positive naive CD8 T cells. The study made its TRB cDNA libraries by 5' RACE, adding UMI labels. With the 5' RACE reads reprocessed, TCRdb shows one record per CDR3 protein and no DNA. The sample totals tens of thousands of distinct CDR3 sequences. The sequenced sample consisted of memory CD8+ T cells from blood. All receptors come from a human donor in good health. Some clones in this sample may be carry-over from other donors' samples.

V gene TRBV7-6 combines with J gene TRBJ2-1; the TRBD1 assignment by TCRdb is unverifiable without DNA. Looked up from germline, CDR1 is SGHVS and CDR2 is FNYEAQ. CDR3 size: 16 residues. CDR3: CASSLAGTGLSNEQFF.

The chain combines TRBV7-2 with TRBJ2-3; TCRdb outputs TRBD1, but without DNA this stays unchecked. CDR1 and CDR2 from the germline V gene are SGHTA and FQGNSA. CDR3 length: 15 residues. CDR3: CASSSIRGAGDTQYF.

V is TRBV20-1 and J is TRBJ1-1; TCRdb indicates TRBD1, and absent DNA this call remains unverified. The CDR3 totals 14 residues. The V gene's germline CDR1 is DFQATT and CDR2 SNEGSKA (reference sequence). CDR3 loop: CSARGQGGDTEAFF.

V usage is TRBV7-6 and J usage is TRBJ2-7; the TCRdb call, TRBD1, lacks DNA for checking. Germline V gene sequence: CDR1 SGHVS, CDR2 FNYEAQ. The CDR3 runs to 15 residues. The CDR3 loop reads CASSPTGGLDYEQYF.